This T cell receptor (beta chain) was identified during a study of response to subunit inactivated influenza vaccine. Whole-study findings and limits: The authors offered the suggestion that each seasonal influenza vaccination recruits few new T cells.

The germline V gene has CDR1 MNHNS and CDR2 SASEGT. The CDR3 spans 16 residues. The V end was cut by 3 bases, the J end by 5 bases, with 17 bases between. Concerning this clonotype: Its antigen is as yet unknown.

TCRdb analysed the RT-PCR reads with MiXCR anew, one entry per CDR3 protein. The table has some 300,000 distinct CDR3 sequences, around 22% seen once. V and J are TRBV6-1 and TRBJ2-1; weak D call: TRBD2 (6 bases). Sample: PBMCs from blood, taken about 19 months after vaccination. This receptor was taken from a man between 50 and 75 years old who received an inactivated influenza vaccine. The CDR3 DNA reads TGTGCCAGCAGTGATGTCTGGAGGGCGGGCCACAATGAGCAGTTCTTC. It codes for CASSDVWRAGHNEQFF.